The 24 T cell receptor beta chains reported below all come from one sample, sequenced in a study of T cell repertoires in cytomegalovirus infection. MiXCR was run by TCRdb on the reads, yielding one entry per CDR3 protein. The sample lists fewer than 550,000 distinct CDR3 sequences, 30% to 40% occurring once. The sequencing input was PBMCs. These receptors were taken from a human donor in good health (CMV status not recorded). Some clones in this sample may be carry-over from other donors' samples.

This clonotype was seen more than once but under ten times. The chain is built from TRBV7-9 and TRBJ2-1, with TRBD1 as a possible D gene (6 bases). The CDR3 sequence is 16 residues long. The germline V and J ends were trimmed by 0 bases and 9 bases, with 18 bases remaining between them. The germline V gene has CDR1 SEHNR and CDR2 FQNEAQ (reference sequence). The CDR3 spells CASSLAPLQGKGEQFF. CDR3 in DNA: TGTGCCAGCAGCTTAGCCCCATTACAGGGTAAAGGTGAGCAGTTCTTC.

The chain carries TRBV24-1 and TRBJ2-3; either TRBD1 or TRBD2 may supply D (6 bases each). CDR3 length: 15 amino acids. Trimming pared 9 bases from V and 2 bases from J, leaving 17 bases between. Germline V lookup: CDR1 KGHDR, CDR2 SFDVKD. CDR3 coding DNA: TGTGCCACCGCCAACCCAGGGGAGGCCACAGATACGCAGTATTTT. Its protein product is CATANPGEATDTQYF.

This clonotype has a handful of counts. The CDR3 is CASSPGVLNTEAFF. The CDR3 nucleotides are TGCGCCAGCAGCCCGGGGGTACTGAACACTGAAGCTTTCTTT. V and J are TRBV5-1 and TRBJ1-1; a weak D match, TRBD1 (5 bases). Trimming took off 4 bases at V and 0 bases at J, with 10 bases between the two ends. Germline CDR1 SGHRS, CDR2 YFSETQ. This CDR3 has 14 amino acids.

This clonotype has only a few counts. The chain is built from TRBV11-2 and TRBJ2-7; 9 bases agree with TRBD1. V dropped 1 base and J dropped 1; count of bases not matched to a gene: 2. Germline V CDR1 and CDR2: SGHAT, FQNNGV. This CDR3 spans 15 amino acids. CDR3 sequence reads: CASSLVDRGSYEQYF. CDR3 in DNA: TGTGCCAGCAGCTTAGTCGACAGGGGGTCCTACGAGCAGTACTTC. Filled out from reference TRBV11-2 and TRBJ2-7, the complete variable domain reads EAGVAQSPRYKIIEKRQSVAFWCNPISGHATLYWYQQILGQGPKLLIQFQNNGVVDDSQLPKDRFSAERLKGVDSTLKIQPAKLEDSAVYLCASSLVDRGSYEQYFGPGTRLTVT.

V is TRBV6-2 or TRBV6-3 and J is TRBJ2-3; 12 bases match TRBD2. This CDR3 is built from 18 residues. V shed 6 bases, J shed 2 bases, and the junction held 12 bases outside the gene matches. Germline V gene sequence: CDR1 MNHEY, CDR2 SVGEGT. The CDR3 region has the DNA TGTGCCAGCAGCGGGAACCCGGGACTAGCGGGTCACACAGATACGCAGTATTTT. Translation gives CASSGNPGLAGHTDTQYF.

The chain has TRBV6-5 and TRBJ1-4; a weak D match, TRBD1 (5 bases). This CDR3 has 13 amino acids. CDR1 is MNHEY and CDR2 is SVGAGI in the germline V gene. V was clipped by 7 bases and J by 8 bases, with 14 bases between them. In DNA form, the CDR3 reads TGTGCCAGCAAGCGGGGGTTCTGGGAAAAACTGTTTTTT. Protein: CASKRGFWEKLFF.

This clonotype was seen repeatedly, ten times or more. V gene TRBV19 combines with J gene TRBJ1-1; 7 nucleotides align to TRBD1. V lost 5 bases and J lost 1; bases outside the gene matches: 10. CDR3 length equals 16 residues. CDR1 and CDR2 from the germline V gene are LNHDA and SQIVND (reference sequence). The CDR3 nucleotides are TGTGCCAGTAGTCCTTGGACAGGAGTAGGGAACACTGAAGCTTTCTTT. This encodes CASSPWTGVGNTEAFF.

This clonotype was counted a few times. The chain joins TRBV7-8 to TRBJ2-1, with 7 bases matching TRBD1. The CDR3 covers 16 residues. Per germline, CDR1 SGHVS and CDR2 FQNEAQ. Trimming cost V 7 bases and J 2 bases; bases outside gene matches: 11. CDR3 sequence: CASTEEGALPYNEQFF. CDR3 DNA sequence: TGTGCCAGCACCGAAGAGGGGGCTCTACCCTACAATGAGCAGTTCTTC.

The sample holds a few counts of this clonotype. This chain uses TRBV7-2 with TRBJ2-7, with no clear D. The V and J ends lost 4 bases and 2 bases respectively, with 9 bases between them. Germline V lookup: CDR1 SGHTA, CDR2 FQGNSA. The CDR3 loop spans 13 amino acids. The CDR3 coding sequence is TGTGCCAGCAGCTCAAGGGAAACCTACGAGCAGTACTTC. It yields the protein CASSSRETYEQYF.

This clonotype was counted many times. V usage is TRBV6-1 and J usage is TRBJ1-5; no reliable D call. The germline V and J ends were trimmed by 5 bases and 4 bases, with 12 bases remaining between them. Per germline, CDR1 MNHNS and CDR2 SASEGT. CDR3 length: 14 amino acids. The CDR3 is CASSSGRENQPQHF. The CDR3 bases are TGTGCCAGCAGTTCAGGACGGGAAAATCAGCCCCAGCATTTT.

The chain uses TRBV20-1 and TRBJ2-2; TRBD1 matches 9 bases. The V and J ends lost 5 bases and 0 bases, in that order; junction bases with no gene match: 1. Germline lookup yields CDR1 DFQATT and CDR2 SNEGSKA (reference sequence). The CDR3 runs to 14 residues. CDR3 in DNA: TGCAGTGCTCGACAGGGGGCGAACACCGGGGAGCTGTTTTTT. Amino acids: CSARQGANTGELFF.

The CDR3 nucleotides are TGTGCCAGCAGTGTTACAGGGATACAAGAGACCCAGTACTTC. The encoded protein is CASSVTGIQETQYF. This chain connects TRBV6-1 to TRBJ2-5; a weak D match, TRBD1 (6 bases). Between the trimmed V and J ends, which lost 4 bases and 2 bases, there was a span of 11 bases. The germline V gene has CDR1 MNHNS and CDR2 SASEGT. The CDR3 runs to 14 residues.

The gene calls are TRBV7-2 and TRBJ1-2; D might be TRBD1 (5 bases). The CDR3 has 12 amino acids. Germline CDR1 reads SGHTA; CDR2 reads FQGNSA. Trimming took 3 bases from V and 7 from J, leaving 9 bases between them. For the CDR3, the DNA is TGTGCCAGCAGCTTGGGGCACGGTGGCTACACCTTC. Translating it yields CASSLGHGGYTF.

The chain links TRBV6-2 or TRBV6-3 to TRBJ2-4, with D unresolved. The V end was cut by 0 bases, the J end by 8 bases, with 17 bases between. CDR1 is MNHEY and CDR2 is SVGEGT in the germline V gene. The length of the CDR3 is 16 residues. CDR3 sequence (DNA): TGTGCCAGCAGTTACTCGACTGCGGCGCAGTTAGACATTCAGTACTTC. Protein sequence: CASSYSTAAQLDIQYF.

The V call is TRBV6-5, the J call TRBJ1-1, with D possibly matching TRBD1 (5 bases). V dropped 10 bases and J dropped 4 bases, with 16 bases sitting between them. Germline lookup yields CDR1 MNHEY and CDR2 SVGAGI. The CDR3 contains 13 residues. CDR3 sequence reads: CATNGGLGTEAFF. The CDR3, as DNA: TGTGCCACCAATGGGGGGTTGGGCACTGAAGCTTTCTTT.

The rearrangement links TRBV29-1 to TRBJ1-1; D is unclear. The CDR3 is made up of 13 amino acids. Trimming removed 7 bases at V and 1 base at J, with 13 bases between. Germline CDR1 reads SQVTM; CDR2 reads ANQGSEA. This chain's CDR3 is CSARLDGNTEAFF. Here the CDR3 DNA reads TGCAGCGCCCGACTGGACGGGAACACTGAAGCTTTCTTT.

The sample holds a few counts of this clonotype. The CDR3 loop is CASSDRRRGETQYF. The DNA for the CDR3 is TGTGCCAGCAGTGATCGCAGGAGGGGAGAGACCCAGTACTTC. The genes are TRBV2 and TRBJ2-5; D may be TRBD2 (6 bases). The CDR3 totals 14 residues. V lost 3 bases and J lost 4, with 12 bases in between. CDR1 SNHLY and CDR2 FYNNEI come from the germline V gene.

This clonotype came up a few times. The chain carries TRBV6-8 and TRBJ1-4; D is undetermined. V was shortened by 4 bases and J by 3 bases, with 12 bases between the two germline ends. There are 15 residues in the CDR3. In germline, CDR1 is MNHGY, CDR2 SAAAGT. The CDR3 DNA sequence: TGTGCCAGCAGTTCCCCCCCGGAGGCTAATGAAAAACTGTTTTTT. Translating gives CASSSPPEANEKLFF.

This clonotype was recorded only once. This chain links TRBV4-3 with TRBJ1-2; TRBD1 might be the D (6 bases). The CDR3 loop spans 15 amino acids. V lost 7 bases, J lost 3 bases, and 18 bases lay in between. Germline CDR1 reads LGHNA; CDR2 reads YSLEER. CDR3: CASTPSRDTYYGYTF. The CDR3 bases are TGCGCCAGCACCCCAAGTCGGGACACGTACTATGGCTACACCTTC.

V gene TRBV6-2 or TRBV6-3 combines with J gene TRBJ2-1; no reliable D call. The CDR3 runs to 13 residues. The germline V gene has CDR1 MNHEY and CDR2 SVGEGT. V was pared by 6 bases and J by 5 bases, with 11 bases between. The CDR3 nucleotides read TGTGCCAGCAGCCCTCAGGCCCACAATGAGCAGTTCTTC. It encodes CASSPQAHNEQFF.

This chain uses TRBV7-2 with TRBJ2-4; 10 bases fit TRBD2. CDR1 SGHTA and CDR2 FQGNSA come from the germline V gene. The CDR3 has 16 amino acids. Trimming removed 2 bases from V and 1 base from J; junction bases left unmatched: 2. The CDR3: CASSLLAGDAKNIQYF. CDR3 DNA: TGTGCCAGCAGCTTACTAGCGGGGGATGCCAAAAACATTCAGTACTTC. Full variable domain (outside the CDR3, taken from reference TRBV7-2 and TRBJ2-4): GAGVSQSPSNKVTEKGKDVELRCDPISGHTALYWYRQSLGQGLEFLIYFQGNSAPDKSGLPSDRFSAERTGGSVSTLTIQRTQQEDSAVYLCASSLLAGDAKNIQYFGAGTRLSVL.

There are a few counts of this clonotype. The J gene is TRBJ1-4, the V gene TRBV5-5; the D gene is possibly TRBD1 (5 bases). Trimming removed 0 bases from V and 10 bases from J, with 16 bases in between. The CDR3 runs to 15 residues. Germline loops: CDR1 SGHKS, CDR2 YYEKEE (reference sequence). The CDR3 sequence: CASSLDVTAQLKLFF. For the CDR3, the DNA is TGTGCCAGCAGCTTGGATGTGACAGCCCAACTAAAACTGTTTTTT. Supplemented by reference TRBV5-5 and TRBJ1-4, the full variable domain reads DAGVTQSPTHLIKTRGQQVTLRCSPISGHKSVSWYQQVLGQGPQFIFQYYEKEERGRGNFPDRFSARQFPNYSSELNVNALLLGDSALYLCASSLDVTAQLKLFFGSGTQLSVL.

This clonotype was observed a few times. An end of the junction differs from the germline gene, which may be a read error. The CDR3 sequence is CASSQWTGSYEQYF. The CDR3 DNA sequence: TGTGCCAGCAGCCAATGGACAGGATCCTACGAGCAGTACTTC. The V gene is TRBV4-1, the J gene TRBJ2-7; 7 bases are a match to TRBD1. Germline assignment: CDR1 MGHRA and CDR2 YSYEKL. CDR3 size: 14 residues.

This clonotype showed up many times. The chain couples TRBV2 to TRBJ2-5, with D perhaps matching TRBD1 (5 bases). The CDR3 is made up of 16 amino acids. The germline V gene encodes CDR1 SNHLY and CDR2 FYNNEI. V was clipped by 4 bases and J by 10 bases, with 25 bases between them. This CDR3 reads CASSGLLDNAAMVQYF. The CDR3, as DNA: TGTGCCAGCAGTGGCCTCCTGGACAATGCAGCGATGGTCCAGTACTTC.